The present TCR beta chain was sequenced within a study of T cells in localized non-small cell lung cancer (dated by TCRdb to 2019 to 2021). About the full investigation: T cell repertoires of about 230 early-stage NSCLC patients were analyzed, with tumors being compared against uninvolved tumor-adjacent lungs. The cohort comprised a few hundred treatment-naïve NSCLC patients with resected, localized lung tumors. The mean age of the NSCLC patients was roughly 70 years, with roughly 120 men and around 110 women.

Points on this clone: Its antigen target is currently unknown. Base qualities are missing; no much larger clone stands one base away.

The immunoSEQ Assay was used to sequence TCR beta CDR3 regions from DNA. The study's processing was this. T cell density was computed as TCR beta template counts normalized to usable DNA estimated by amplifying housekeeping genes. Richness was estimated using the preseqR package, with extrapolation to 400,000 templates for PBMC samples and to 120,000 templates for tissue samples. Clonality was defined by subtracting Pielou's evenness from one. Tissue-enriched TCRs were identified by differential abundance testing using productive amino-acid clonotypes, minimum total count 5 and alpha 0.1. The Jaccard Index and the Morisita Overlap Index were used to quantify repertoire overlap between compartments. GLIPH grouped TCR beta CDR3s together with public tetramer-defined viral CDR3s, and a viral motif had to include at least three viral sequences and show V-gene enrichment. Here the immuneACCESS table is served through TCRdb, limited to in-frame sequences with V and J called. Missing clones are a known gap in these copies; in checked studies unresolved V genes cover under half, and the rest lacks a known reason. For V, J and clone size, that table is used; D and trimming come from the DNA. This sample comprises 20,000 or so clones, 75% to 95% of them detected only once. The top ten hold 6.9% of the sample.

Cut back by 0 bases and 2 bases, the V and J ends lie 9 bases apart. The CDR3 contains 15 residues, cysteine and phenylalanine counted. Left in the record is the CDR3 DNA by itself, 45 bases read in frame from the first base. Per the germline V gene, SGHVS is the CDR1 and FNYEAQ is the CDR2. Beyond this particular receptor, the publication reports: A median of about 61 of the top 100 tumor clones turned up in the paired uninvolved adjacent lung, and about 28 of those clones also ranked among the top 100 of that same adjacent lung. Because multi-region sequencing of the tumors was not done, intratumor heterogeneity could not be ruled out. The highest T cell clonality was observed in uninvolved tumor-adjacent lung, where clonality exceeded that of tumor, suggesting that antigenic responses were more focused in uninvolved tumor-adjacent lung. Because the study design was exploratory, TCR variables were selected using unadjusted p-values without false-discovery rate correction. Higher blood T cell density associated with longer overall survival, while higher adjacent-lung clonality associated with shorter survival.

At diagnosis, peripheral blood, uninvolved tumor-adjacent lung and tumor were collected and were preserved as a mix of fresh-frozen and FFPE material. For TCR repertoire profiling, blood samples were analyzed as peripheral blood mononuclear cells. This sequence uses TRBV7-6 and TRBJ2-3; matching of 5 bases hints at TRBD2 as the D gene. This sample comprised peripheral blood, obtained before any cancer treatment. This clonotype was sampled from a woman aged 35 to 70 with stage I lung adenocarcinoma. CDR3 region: CASSLAPGSTDTQYF. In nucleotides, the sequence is TGTGCCAGCAGCTTAGCCCCGGGATCCACAGATACGCAGTATTTT.